This TCR beta chain derives from a study of OX40 agonist ivuxolimab in advanced cancers. The wider study: The drug used for patients, ivuxolimab, was an agonistic anti-OX40 (CD134) antibody. Study-wide findings and caveats: Among expanded peripheral T cells, antigen specificity went undetermined.

With regard to this clone: What it binds is not known.

The CDR3 is 11 amino acids. Germline V lookup: CDR1 SQVTM, CDR2 ANQGSEA. V was cut by 5 bases and J by 4 bases, with 6 bases left in between. TCRdb's table, derived via immunoSEQ multiplex PCR, lists solely in-frame clones and lacks some. This table holds about 90,000 clones, about 90% found once. Sequencing was performed on CD4+ or CD8+ T cells sorted from blood, taken in a trial of the OX40 agonist ivuxolimab. This rearrangement joins TRBV29-1 to TRBJ2-1; D gene unclear. The TCR originated in an adult with an advanced solid tumor such as melanoma, head and neck, liver or kidney cancer. The chain's CDR3 is CSVQTYNEQFF. CDR3 coding DNA: TGCAGCGTTCAGACTTACAATGAGCAGTTCTTC.